The entry that follows covers one T cell receptor (beta chain) sequence. Its target antigen remains unknown. Base qualities are not recorded, but no much larger clone differs from it by a single base. The sample originates from a study of cytomegalovirus exposure and HLA in healthy donors (dated by TCRdb to the late 2010s). Regarding the complete study: According to an earlier analysis of 550 to 750 of the donors, about 179 million T cells yielded 117 million unique TCR beta sequences and approximately 300 Gb of sequence data. About 330 gigabases of sequencing data and about 92 million unique TCR sequences made up an early release that covered approximately 700 HLA-typed donors. The genetic ancestry cluster associated with self-reported Caucasian donors included over 65% of the 398 genotyped donors. The study was designed to test whether signatures of past pathogen exposure could be identified by cataloging public T cell receptors. The study profiled the T cell repertoires of hundreds of subjects by immunosequencing and related them to cytomegalovirus serostatus. Besides the first cohort of more than 650 subjects, a separate validation cohort made up of roughly 120 different subjects was used. The study combined high-throughput TCR immunosequencing, statistical association of individual TCRs with disease status, and machine learning to predict cytomegalovirus infection status. A later analysis re-examined previously published TCR beta repertoires from roughly 720 donors and added high-resolution HLA genotyping to investigate patterns of TCR occurrence. The later analysis used no new phenotypic data to find candidate immune exposures, relying instead on TCR beta sequences and their occurrence across donors. To decide whether each TCR beta V gene segment behaved as functional or pseudogenic, an earlier analysis of some 580 of the donors relied on high-throughput TCR beta sequencing. Donor age, sex, ethnicity and CMV serostatus were compiled alongside the repertoire data. A later genetic analysis used genome-wide SNP genotypes for about 60% of the 666 donors, treating that subset as a discovery cohort. Every discovery cohort repertoire had been produced on one sequencing platform. HLA typing included class I and class II loci at four-digit resolution. Typing coverage differed by locus: A, B, C, DRB1 and DQB1 were typed in about 620-630 donors, DQA1 in around 500, DPA1 in around 580, and DPB1 in around 490. Five DR-DQ haplotypes were handled as single units for association and clustering because linkage in the cohort was strong. On average, over 200,000 unique TCR beta nucleotide sequences were sequenced per donor among 398 genotyped donors of the cohort, with roughly 20% of those sequences being non-productive.

The full study reports these points: Correlated functional status among segregating V segments might reflect linkage disequilibrium, but an unknown experimental factor could not be ruled out. Assigning TCR associations to individual alleles was difficult when HLA alleles, especially DR and DQ, strongly co-occurred. The study listed 164 TCR beta chains as associated with cytomegalovirus. V-gene and J-gene trimming of TCR beta chains was associated with a missense DCLRE1C variant in a later genetic analysis, and the association was replicated in an independent cohort. In a later analysis, several top co-occurrence clusters were reported to appear linked to parvovirus B19, influenza, CMV and Epstein-Barr virus. Specific HLA alleles were associated with 18,000 or so TCR beta sequences at a false discovery rate of 0.05 in a later analysis. In a later analysis, most CMV-associated TCR beta chains were found to appear HLA-restricted, with HLA associations seemingly driven largely by CMV exposure. The cohort was sequenced for TCR beta chains only, and without alpha or paired-chain data the features that could be detected were limited. Immune exposure information for the cohort was limited to CMV serostatus. Because some donors lacked HLA typing at each locus, the association tests relied only on the typed subset. The classifier was reported to diagnose cytomegalovirus status with high specificity and sensitivity in both the original and validation cohorts. Compared with equally common non-associated chains, HLA-associated TCR beta chains in a later analysis were more clonally expanded and had lower generation probabilities. A further reported finding was that TCR beta sequences accurately predicted the HLA-A and HLA-B alleles for most subjects in the first cohort. Three of the identified cytomegalovirus-associated TCR beta chains were confirmed in vitro to be specific for cytomegalovirus antigens. Some IMGT-functional V segments, including TRBV6-2 and TRBV6-3, could not be distinguished by the 87-base-pair reads and were therefore excluded. It was suggested by the authors that the approach could potentially be generalized to other disease states and immunological phenotypes. According to a later genetic analysis, donors in an Asian-associated ancestry cluster had fewer N-insertions in productive TCRs than the approximately 670-donor mean. The sequencing pipeline was judged likely to have produced a cluster of highly shared sequence variants as a technical artifact. While some public TCRs were present in many individuals, most TCR sequences turned up only very rarely across donors. A later analysis found that TCR association rates varied across HLA loci, with DRB1 alleles showing the most associated TCRs and HLA-C alleles the fewest. Roughly uniform sequencing depth across donors was assumed in presence/absence analyses, although this assumption may not hold. In an earlier analysis of some 500 of the donors, most TCR beta V segments were observed in productive rearrangements about 87% or about 30% of the time, broadly matching IMGT annotations. Fewer than 20 rarely observed V segments, including chromosome 9 orphons, were excluded from the earlier analysis of about 600 of the donors because counts were too low.

V loses 5 bases at its end and J loses 6 bases; junction bases beyond the gene matches: 11. The CDR3 numbers 15 residues from cysteine through phenylalanine. Only the CDR3 part of the read is kept: 45 bases, read in frame from the first base. In the germline V gene, CDR1 corresponds to MDHEN and CDR2 to SYDVKM. Libraries came from the immunoSEQ multiplex PCR assay. For the multiplex PCR, a mixture combining 60 forward primers for TCR Vbeta segments and 13 reverse primers for TCR Jbeta segments was used. The CDR3 region of rearranged TCR beta genes was amplified from genomic DNA by a multiplex PCR assay. On the Illumina HiSeq System, the amplified TCR beta libraries were sequenced as 87-base-pair reads. As for how the authors treated the data: Across the 500 to 700 repertoires, a later analysis counted tens of millions of unique TCR beta chains, around 10 million of which were shared by at least two donors. A nearest-neighbor algorithm error-corrected the raw reads and collapsed the reads into unique sequences, merging closely related sequences to remove PCR and sequencing errors. Alignment of CDR3 sequences to IMGT reference sequences was used to assign V, D and J gene segments. For a sequence to be retained, a match of at least six nucleotides to both a V gene segment and a J gene segment was required. Rearrangements were classified as productive when the CDR3 lacked stop codons and remained in frame with V and J, and all other rearrangements were classified as non-productive. Following IMGT convention, CDR3 was defined as the stretch from the second conserved V-encoded cysteine up to the conserved J-encoded phenylalanine. Sequences without an unambiguous match to a single V gene segment were excluded from the earlier analysis of approximately 560 of the donors. In an earlier analysis of approximately 500 of the donors, a V segment was called functional when productive rearrangements were above 56.7%, and segregating when the standard deviation between donors exceeded 5%. A statistical classification framework was built to diagnose cytomegalovirus status from the catalog of TCR beta chain sequences. In a later analysis, TCR nucleotide sequences were compared against IMGT/GENE-DB human TR gene sequences so that V and J genes could be assigned. In a later analysis, CDR3 sequences and most-parsimonious VDJ recombination scenarios were assigned using the TCRdist pipeline. In a later analysis, every TCR beta chain was defined by the combination of its CDR3 amino acid sequence and its V-gene family, and reads without a unique V-gene family were dropped. As a way to deal with suspected cross-contamination and a sequencing artifact, a later analysis dropped nearly 600 nucleotide sequences that were highly shared and had low generation probability. For each public chain, a later analysis derived a clonal expansion index from normalized ranks of inferred template counts within each repertoire. In a later analysis, generation probabilities were computed with a VDJ recombination model fitted to out-of-frame rearrangements, and the resulting probabilities were checked against IGoR. In a later analysis, TCR-TCR, TCR-HLA and TCR-CMV co-occurrence was scored with hypergeometric tests, and a repertoire-size bias correction was applied to TCR pairs. In a later analysis, false discovery rates were estimated by permuting HLA or CMV assignments 20 times. In a later analysis, co-occurring TCRs were grouped with DBSCAN, and TCRdist sequence similarity was added when clustering was performed within HLA-allele-positive subsets. Co-occurrence clustering excluded repertoires with fewer than 30,000 or more than 120,000 public chains, plus five with anomalous nucleotide sharing. The table comes from immuneACCESS by way of TCRdb, which keeps in-frame sequences with V and J called. Part of the clones is missing from these tables; in studies checked, under half for an unresolved V gene and the rest for unknown reasons. V, J and clone size are taken as reported in that table, and D and trimming were inferred from the DNA itself. The sample has fewer than 200,000 clones on record, about 80% of them singletons. 1.5% of the sample belongs to the ten largest clones.

The cohort consisted of 650 to 850 healthy bone marrow donors. Cohort members were all nominally healthy when sampled, although unrecorded immune exposures were likely present. The donor was CMV seropositive and was included in the group of 289 seropositive cohort members. Each donor provided a peripheral blood sample, and peripheral blood mononuclear cells were used for TCR beta sequencing. Genomic DNA extraction from the blood cell samples was performed with the Qiagen DNeasy Blood Extraction Kit. The rearrangement combines TRBV28 with TRBJ2-7, and TRBD1 matches 9 of the central bases. The sequenced material came from PBMCs. The TCR sequence derives from a girl under 18 in good health and CMV-seropositive. DNA sequence: TGTGCCAGCAGTCACCGGGACAGGGTGAAATCCGAGCAGTACTTC. The resulting protein is CASSHRDRVKSEQYF.